This TCR beta chain is from a study of cytomegalovirus exposure and HLA in healthy donors. Notes on the study in general: Reportedly, diagnosis of cytomegalovirus status by the classifier showed high specificity and sensitivity.

With 60 Vbeta and 13 Jbeta primers, the PCR was carried out. Some clones are missing from TCRdb's copy, which holds only in-frame ones; the method was immunoSEQ multiplex PCR. This sample has around 200,000 clones, with about 77% found just once. The germline CDR1 and CDR2 sequences are MNHEY and SMNVEV (reference sequence). The CDR3 is 16 amino acids. Trimming left V 8 bases short and J 2 bases short, with 21 bases between. Concerning this clone itself: Antigen: not known.

This chain connects TRBV27 to TRBJ1-2; D perhaps matches TRBD1 (6 bases). Input material: PBMCs. This receptor was identified in a man between 25 and 39 years old in good health and CMV-seropositive. This CDR3 is CASGRPQGLFNYGYTF. The CDR3 DNA is TGTGCCAGCGGTAGACCCCAGGGGCTCTTCAACTATGGCTACACCTTC.